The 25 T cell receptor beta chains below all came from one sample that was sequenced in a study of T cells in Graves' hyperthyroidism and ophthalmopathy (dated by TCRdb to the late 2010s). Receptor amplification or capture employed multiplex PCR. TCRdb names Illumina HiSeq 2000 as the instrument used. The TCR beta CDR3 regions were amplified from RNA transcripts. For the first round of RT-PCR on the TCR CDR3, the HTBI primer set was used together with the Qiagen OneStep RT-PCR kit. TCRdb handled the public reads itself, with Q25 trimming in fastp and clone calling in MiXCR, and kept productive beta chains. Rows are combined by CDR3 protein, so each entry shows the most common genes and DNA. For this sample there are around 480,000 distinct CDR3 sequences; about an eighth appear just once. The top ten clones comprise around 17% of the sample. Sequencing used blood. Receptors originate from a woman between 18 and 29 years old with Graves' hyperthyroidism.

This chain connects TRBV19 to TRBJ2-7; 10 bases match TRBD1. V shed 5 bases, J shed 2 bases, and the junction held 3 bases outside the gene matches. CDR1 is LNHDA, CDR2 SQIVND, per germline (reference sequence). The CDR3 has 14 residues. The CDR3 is CASSPGTGAYEQYV. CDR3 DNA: TGTGCCAGTAGTCCGGGGACAGGGGCCTACGAGCAGTACGTC.

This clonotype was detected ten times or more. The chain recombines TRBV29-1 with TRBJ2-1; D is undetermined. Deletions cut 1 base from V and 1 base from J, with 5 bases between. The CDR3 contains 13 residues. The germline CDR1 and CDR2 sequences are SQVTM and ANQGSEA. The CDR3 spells CSVEVGSYNEQFF. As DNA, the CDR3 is TGCAGCGTTGAAGTAGGTTCCTACAATGAGCAGTTCTTC.

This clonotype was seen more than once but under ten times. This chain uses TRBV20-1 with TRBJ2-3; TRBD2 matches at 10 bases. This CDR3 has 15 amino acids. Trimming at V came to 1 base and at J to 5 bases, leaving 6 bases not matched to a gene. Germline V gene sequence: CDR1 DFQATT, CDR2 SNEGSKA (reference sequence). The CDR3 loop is CSARVSGRTKDTQYF. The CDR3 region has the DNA TGCAGTGCTAGAGTTAGCGGGAGGACTAAAGATACGCAGTATTTT.

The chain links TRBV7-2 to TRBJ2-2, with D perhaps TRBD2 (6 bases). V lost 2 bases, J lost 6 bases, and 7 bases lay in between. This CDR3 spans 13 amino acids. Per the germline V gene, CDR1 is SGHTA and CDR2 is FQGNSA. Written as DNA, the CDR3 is TGTGCCAGCAGCTTACGGGGGTCCGGGGAGCTGTTTTTT. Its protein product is CASSLRGSGELFF.

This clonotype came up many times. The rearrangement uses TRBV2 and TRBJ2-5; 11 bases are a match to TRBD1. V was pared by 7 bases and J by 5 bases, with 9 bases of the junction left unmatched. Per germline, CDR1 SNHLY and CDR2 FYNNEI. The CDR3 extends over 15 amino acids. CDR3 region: CASIKGQGAWETQYF. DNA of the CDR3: TGTGCCAGCATTAAAGGACAGGGGGCATGGGAGACCCAGTACTTC.

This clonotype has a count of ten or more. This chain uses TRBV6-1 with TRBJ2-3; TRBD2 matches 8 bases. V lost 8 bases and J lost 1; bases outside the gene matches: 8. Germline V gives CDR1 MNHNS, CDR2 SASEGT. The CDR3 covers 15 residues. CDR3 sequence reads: CASVAGGKGTDTQYF. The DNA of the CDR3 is TGTGCCAGCGTCGCGGGAGGAAAGGGCACAGATACGCAGTATTTT.

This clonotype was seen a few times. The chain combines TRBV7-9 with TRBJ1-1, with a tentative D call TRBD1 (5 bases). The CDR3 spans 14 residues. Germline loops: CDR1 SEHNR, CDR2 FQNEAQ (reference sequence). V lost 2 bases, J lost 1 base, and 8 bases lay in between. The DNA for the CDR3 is TGTGCCAGCAGCTTAAAGACAGAGAACACTGAAGCTTTCTTT. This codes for CASSLKTENTEAFF.

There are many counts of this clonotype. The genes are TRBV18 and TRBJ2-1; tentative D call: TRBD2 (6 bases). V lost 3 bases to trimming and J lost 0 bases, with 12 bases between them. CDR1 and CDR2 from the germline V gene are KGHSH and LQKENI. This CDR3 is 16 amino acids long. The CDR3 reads CASSPPAGSSYNEQFF. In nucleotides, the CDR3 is TGTGCCAGCTCACCCCCGGCGGGGAGCTCCTACAATGAGCAGTTCTTC.

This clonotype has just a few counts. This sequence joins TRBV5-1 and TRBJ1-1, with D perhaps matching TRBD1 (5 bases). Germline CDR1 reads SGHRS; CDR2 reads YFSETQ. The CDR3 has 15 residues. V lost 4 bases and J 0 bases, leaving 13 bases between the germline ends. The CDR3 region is CASSEKTGMNTEAFF. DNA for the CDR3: TGCGCCAGCAGCGAAAAAACAGGAATGAACACTGAAGCTTTCTTT. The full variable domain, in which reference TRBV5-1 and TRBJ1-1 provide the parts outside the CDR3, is KAGVTQTPRYLIKTRGQQVTLSCSPISGHRSVSWYQQTPGQGLQFLFEYFSETQRNKGNFPGRFSGRQFSNSRSEMNVSTLELGDSALYLCASSEKTGMNTEAFFGQGTRLTVV.

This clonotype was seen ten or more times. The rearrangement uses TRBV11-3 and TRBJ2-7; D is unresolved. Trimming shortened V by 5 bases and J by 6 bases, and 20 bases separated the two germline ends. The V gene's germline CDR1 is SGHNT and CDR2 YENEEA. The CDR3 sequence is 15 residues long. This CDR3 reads CASSRMKDSPREQYF. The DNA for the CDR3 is TGTGCCAGCAGCCGTATGAAGGATTCCCCCCGCGAGCAGTACTTC.

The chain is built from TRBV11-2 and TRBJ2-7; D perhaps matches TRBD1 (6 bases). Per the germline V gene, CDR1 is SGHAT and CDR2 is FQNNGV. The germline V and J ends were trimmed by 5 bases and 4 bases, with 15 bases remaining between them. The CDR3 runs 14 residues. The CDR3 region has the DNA TGTGCCAGCAGCGTCGGGACACAAGGATACGAGCAGTACTTC. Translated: CASSVGTQGYEQYF.

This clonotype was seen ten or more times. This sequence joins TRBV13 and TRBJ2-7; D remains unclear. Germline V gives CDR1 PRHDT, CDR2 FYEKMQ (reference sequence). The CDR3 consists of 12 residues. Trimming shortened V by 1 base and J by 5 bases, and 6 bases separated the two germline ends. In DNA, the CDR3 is TGTGCCAGCAGCTTAGACCAGAACGAGCAGTACTTC. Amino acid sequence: CASSLDQNEQYF.

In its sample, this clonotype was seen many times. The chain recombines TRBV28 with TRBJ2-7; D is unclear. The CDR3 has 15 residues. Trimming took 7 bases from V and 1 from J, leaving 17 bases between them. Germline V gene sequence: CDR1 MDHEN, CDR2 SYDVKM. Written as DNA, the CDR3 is TGTGCCAGCATCCCCCGCGGTCTTCGTTCCTACGAGCAGTACTTC. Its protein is CASIPRGLRSYEQYF.

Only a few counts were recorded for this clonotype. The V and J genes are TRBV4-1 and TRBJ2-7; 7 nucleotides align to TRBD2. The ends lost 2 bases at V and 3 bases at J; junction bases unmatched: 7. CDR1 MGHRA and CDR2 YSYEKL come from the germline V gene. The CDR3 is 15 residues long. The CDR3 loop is CASSQTSAYDYEQYF. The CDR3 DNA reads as TGCGCCAGCAGCCAAACTAGCGCCTACGACTACGAGCAGTACTTC.

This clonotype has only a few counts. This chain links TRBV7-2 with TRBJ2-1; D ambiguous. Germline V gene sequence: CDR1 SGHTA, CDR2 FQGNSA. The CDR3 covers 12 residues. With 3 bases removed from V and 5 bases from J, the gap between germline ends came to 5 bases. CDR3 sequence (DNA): TGTGCCAGCAGCTTTCTCCACAATGAGCAGTTCTTC. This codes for CASSFLHNEQFF.

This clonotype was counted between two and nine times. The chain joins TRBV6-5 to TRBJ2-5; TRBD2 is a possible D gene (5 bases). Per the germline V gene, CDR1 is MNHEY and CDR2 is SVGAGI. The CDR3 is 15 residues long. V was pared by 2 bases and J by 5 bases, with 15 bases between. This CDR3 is CASSYEGQNYETQYF. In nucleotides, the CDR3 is TGTGCCAGCAGTTACGAGGGCCAAAATTACGAGACCCAGTACTTC.

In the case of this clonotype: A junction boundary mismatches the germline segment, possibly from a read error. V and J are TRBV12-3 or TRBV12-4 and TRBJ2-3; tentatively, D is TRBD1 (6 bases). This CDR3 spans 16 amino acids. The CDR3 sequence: CSSSRSPAGVADTQYF. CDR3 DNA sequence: TGTTCCAGCAGCCGATCTCCGGCAGGGGTGGCAGATACGCAGTATTTT.

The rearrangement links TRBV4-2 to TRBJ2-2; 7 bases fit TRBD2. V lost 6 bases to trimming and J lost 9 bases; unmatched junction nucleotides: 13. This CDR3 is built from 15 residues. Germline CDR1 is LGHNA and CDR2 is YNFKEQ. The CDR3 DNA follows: TGTGCCAGCAGGCAGCCTTCGAGGGAGGGCCGGGAGCTGTTTTTT. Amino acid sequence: CASRQPSREGRELFF.

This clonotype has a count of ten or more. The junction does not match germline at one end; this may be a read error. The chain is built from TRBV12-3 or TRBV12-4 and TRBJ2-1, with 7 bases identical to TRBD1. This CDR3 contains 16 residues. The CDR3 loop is CASRLGDSGPYNEQFF. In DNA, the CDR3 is TGTGCCAGCAGATTAGGGGACAGCGGTCCTTACAATGAGCAGTTCTTC.

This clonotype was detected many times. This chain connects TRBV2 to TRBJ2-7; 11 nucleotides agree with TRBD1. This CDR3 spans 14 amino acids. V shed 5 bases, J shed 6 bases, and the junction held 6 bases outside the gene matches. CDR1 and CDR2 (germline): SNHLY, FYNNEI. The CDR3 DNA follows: TGTGCCAGCAGTCCGGACAGGGGGCCTGTCGAGCAGTACTTC. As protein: CASSPDRGPVEQYF.

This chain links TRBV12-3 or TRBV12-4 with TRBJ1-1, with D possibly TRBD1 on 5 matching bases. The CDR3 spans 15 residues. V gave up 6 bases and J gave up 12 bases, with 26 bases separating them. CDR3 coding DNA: TGTGCCAGCAGCGCGGGGGGTGGACGAACTCTGAGTACTTTCTTT. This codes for CASSAGGGRTLSTFF.

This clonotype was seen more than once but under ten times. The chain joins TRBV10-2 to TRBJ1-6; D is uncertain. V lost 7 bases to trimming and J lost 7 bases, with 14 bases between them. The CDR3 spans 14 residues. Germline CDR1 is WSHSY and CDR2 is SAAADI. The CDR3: CASNNRLGNSPLHF. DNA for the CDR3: TGCGCCAGCAATAATCGACTTGGGAATTCACCCCTCCACTTT.

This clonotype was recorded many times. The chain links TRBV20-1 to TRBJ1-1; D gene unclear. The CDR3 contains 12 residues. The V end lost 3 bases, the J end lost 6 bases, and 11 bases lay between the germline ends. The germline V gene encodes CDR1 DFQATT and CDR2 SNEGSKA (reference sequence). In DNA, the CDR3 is TGCAGTGCTAGTGGAGGTGGCCCTGAAGCTTTCTTT. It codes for CSASGGGPEAFF.

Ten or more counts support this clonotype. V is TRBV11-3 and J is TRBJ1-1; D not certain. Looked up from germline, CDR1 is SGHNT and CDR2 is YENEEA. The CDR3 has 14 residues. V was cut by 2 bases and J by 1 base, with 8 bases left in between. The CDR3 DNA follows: TGTGCCAGCAGCTTATTAGCGGGGAACACTGAAGCTTTCTTT. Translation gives CASSLLAGNTEAFF.

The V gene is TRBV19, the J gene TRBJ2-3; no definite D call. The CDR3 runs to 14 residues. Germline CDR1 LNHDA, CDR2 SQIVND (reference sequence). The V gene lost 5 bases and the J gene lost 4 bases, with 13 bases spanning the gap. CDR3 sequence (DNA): TGTGCCAGTAGTCCCCGGACCCGACCAGATACGCAGTATTTT. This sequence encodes CASSPRTRPDTQYF.